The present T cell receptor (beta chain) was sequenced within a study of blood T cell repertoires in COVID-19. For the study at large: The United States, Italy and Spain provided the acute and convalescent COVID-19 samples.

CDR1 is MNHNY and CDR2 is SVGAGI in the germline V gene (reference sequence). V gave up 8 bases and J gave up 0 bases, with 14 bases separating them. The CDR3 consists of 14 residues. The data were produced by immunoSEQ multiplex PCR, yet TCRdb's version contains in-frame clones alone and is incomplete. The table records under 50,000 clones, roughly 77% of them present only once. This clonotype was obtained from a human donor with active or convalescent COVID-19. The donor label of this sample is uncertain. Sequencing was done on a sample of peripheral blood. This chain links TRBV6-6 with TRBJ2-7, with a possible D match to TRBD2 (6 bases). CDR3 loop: CASGGLAFSYEQYF. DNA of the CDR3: TGTGCCAGCGGAGGGTTAGCCTTCTCCTACGAGCAGTACTTC.